These 23 T cell receptor beta chains share one sample of origin, sequenced in a study of OX40 agonist ivuxolimab in advanced cancers. Libraries were prepared by immunoSEQ multiplex PCR; TCRdb keeps only in-frame clonotypes and omits some of them. The table lists 80,000 or so clones, 85% to 95% of them singletons. Specimen: CD4+ or CD8+ T cells sorted from blood, collected in a trial of the OX40 agonist ivuxolimab. Source of these receptors: an adult with an advanced solid tumor such as melanoma, head and neck, liver or kidney cancer.

This chain links TRBV7-3 with TRBJ1-1, with 7 nucleotides matching TRBD1. The CDR3 consists of 14 residues. V gave up 5 bases and J gave up 2 bases; unmatched junction bases: 5. Germline lookup yields CDR1 SGHTA and CDR2 FQGTGA. The CDR3 DNA sequence: TGTGCCAGCAGCCCTCAGGGGGGAAACACTGAAGCTTTCTTT. This codes for CASSPQGGNTEAFF.

The V call is TRBV5-1, the J call TRBJ1-2; 10 bases fit TRBD1. This CDR3 is built from 15 residues. V was pared by 5 bases and J by 2 bases, with 6 bases of the junction left unmatched. Germline CDR1 reads SGHRS; CDR2 reads YFSETQ. The CDR3 region is CASRRAGQGNYGYTF. The CDR3 DNA reads as TGCGCCAGCAGGCGTGCGGGACAGGGGAACTATGGCTACACCTTC. The full variable domain, completed using reference TRBV5-1 and TRBJ1-2, is KAGVTQTPRYLIKTRGQQVTLSCSPISGHRSVSWYQQTPGQGLQFLFEYFSETQRNKGNFPGRFSGRQFSNSRSEMNVSTLELGDSALYLCASRRAGQGNYGYTFGSGTRLTVV.

V and J are TRBV6-5 and TRBJ1-2; D perhaps matches TRBD1 (5 bases). The CDR3 sequence is 14 residues long. CDR1 is MNHEY and CDR2 is SVGAGI in the germline V gene. V dropped 6 bases and J dropped 1 base, with 12 bases sitting between them. The CDR3 DNA reads as TGTGCCAGCAGAGAGCCGGGGGTTAACTATGGCTACACCTTC. The encoded protein is CASREPGVNYGYTF.

This rearrangement joins TRBV18 to TRBJ1-5, with TRBD1 identical over 7 bases. Germline loops: CDR1 KGHSH, CDR2 LQKENI. Trimming cost V 6 bases and J 5 bases; bases outside gene matches: 7. This CDR3 region has 14 residues. Written as DNA, the CDR3 is TGTGCCAGCTCCTCTCAGGGGGAGGATCAGCCCCAGCATTTT. As protein: CASSSQGEDQPQHF.

V usage is TRBV19 and J usage is TRBJ2-1, with a weak D call TRBD2 (6 bases). The length of the CDR3 is 16 residues. Trimming shortened V by 6 bases and J by 0 bases, and 15 bases separated the two germline ends. Germline V CDR1 and CDR2: LNHDA, SQIVND (reference sequence). The DNA of the CDR3 is TGTGCCAGTAGCCTTCGACTAGACATCTCCTACAATGAGCAGTTCTTC. Its translation is CASSLRLDISYNEQFF.

This clone showed up just once. The CDR3 loop reads CASSPWTGGDTDTQYF. In DNA, the CDR3 is TGTGCCAGCAGCCCCTGGACAGGGGGCGACACAGATACGCAGTATTTT. The chain is built from TRBV7-7 and TRBJ2-3; TRBD1 aligns across 11 bases. Trimming took 5 bases from V and 2 from J; bases not matched to a gene: 6. This CDR3 spans 16 amino acids. CDR1 and CDR2 (germline): SSHAT, FNYEAQ (reference sequence).

V and J are TRBV7-3 and TRBJ2-2; no clear D. Germline CDR1 SGHTA, CDR2 FQGTGA. Trimming stripped 2 bases from V and 5 bases from J, with 6 bases between. This CDR3 region has 13 residues. Written as DNA, the CDR3 is TGTGCCAGCAGCTTAGACAATACCGGGGAGCTGTTTTTT. The encoded protein is CASSLDNTGELFF.

About this clone itself: Other DNA sequences in this specimen translate into the identical CDR3. The V and J genes are TRBV9 and TRBJ1-2, with D unresolved. The CDR3 sequence is 13 residues long. Germline V gives CDR1 SGDLS, CDR2 YYNGEE. The V end was cut by 4 bases, the J end by 0 bases, with 7 bases between. The chain's CDR3 is CASSTGPNYGYTF. In DNA form, the CDR3 reads TGTGCCAGCAGCACCGGGCCTAACTATGGCTACACCTTC.

The genes are TRBV5-8 and TRBJ1-4; D ambiguous. Germline-derived CDR1 and CDR2 are SGHTS and YDEGEE. The V gene lost 2 bases and the J gene lost 2 bases, with 10 bases spanning the gap. The CDR3 spans 15 residues. CDR3 protein: CASSLTAVTNEKLFF. Written as DNA, the CDR3 is TGTGCCAGCAGCTTAACGGCAGTTACTAATGAAAAACTGTTTTTT.

CDR3 nucleotide sequence: TGCGCCAGCAGTCCCCACAGGGGGCCCGCTGAAGCTTTCTTT. Protein product: CASSPHRGPAEAFF. The chain is built from TRBV23-1 and TRBJ1-1, with TRBD1 matching over 9 bases. TRBV23-1 is an open reading frame, and its role is uncertain. With 4 bases clipped from V and 6 bases from J, the junction kept 6 bases outside the gene matches. The CDR3 totals 14 residues.

V is TRBV7-8 and J is TRBJ1-3, with D unresolved. V lost 5 bases and J lost 4, with 6 bases in between. Germline-derived CDR1 and CDR2 are SGHVS and FQNEAQ. The length of the CDR3 is 12 residues. CDR3: CASSLTGNTIYF. CDR3 DNA sequence: TGTGCCAGCAGCCTAACGGGAAACACCATATATTTT.

The V call is TRBV7-2, the J call TRBJ1-3, with D uncertain. Germline loops: CDR1 SGHTA, CDR2 FQGNSA. CDR3 length equals 14 residues. Trimming stripped 6 bases from V and 2 bases from J, with 11 bases between. CDR3 bases: TGTGCCAGCAGTCCGAGTGGGCCTGGAAACACCATATATTTT. This codes for CASSPSGPGNTIYF.

The V call is TRBV6-1, the J call TRBJ1-2; 10 nucleotides align to TRBD1. V lost 6 bases to trimming and J lost 3 bases; unmatched junction nucleotides: 7. Germline lookup yields CDR1 MNHNS and CDR2 SASEGT. CDR3 length: 15 amino acids. The CDR3 region is CASRHIGTGDYGYTF. The DNA for the CDR3 is TGTGCCAGCAGACACATCGGGACAGGGGACTATGGCTACACCTTC.

CDR3 residues: CASSLENPGSSAEQYF. For the CDR3, the DNA is TGTGCCAGCAGCTTAGAGAACCCAGGGAGTTCTGCCGAGCAGTACTTC. The chain links TRBV7-6 to TRBJ2-7; either TRBD1 or TRBD2 may supply D (5 bases each). The CDR3 totals 16 residues. V lost 1 base to trimming and J lost 6 bases, with 19 bases between them. CDR1 is SGHVS, CDR2 FNYEAQ, per germline.

This clone was detected only once. This chain connects TRBV6-5 to TRBJ1-2, with D unclear. With 2 bases removed from V and 7 bases from J, the gap between germline ends came to 11 bases. The germline V gene has CDR1 MNHEY and CDR2 SVGAGI. The CDR3 loop spans 13 amino acids. The CDR3 region has the DNA TGTGCCAGCAGTTACGCTGTACAATCTGGCTACACCTTC. Its protein is CASSYAVQSGYTF.

J is TRBJ2-7 and V is TRBV28; TRBD1 might be the D (5 bases). The CDR3 runs to 15 residues. Germline V gene data show CDR1 as MDHEN and CDR2 as SYDVKM. The V gene lost 4 bases and the J gene lost 0 bases, with 13 bases spanning the gap. Here the CDR3 reads CASSSPQGSSYEQYF. CDR3 in DNA: TGTGCCAGCAGTTCCCCCCAGGGTAGCTCCTACGAGCAGTACTTC.

This chain joins TRBV7-2 and TRBJ2-4; 10 nucleotides align to TRBD2. The CDR3 is made up of 15 amino acids. CDR1 is SGHTA and CDR2 is FQGNSA in the germline V gene. After removal of 2 bases from V and 8 bases from J, the junction contained 6 bases not matched to a gene. DNA for the CDR3: TGTGCCAGCAGCTTATTCTCTAGCGGGAGAGACATTCAGTACTTC. It is translated as CASSLFSSGRDIQYF.

This clone has more than one count but fewer than ten. The V and J genes are TRBV27 and TRBJ1-6, with D possibly matching TRBD1 (5 bases). Germline V gene data show CDR1 as MNHEY and CDR2 as SMNVEV (reference sequence). V lost 11 bases to trimming and J lost 8 bases, with 19 bases between them. The length of the CDR3 is 14 residues. The CDR3: CASRAPVADSPLHF. For the CDR3, the DNA is TGTGCCTCCAGGGCCCCTGTGGCGGATTCACCCCTCCACTTT.

This chain uses TRBV28 with TRBJ2-7; TRBD2 matches 11 bases. The trim removed 5 bases at V and 0 bases at J, leaving 12 bases unmatched. Per the germline V gene, CDR1 is MDHEN and CDR2 is SYDVKM. The CDR3 consists of 18 residues. The CDR3 reads CASSPPGLAARSSYEQYF. The CDR3 DNA reads TGTGCCAGCAGTCCCCCGGGACTAGCGGCTAGGAGCTCCTACGAGCAGTACTTC.

This chain links TRBV5-1 with TRBJ2-7; perhaps TRBD2 as D (7 bases). Germline V gene lookup returns CDR1 SGHRS and CDR2 YFSETQ. V lost 4 bases and J lost 3, with 20 bases in between. The CDR3 runs 16 residues. The chain's CDR3 is CASSRITGREVYEQYF. DNA for the CDR3: TGCGCCAGCAGCCGGATTACAGGGAGGGAAGTCTACGAGCAGTACTTC. The full variable domain, its missing parts supplied by reference TRBV5-1 and TRBJ2-7, is KAGVTQTPRYLIKTRGQQVTLSCSPISGHRSVSWYQQTPGQGLQFLFEYFSETQRNKGNFPGRFSGRQFSNSRSEMNVSTLELGDSALYLCASSRITGREVYEQYFGPGTRLTVT.

This clone has more than one count but fewer than ten. The rearrangement uses TRBV7-9 and TRBJ1-1; D ambiguous. Germline CDR1 is SEHNR and CDR2 is FQNEAQ (reference sequence). The CDR3 spans 13 residues. The V gene lost 1 base and the J gene lost 5 bases, with 8 bases spanning the gap. The CDR3 here is CASSLVEETEAFF. In nucleotides, the CDR3 is TGTGCCAGCAGCTTAGTGGAGGAGACTGAAGCTTTCTTT.

Concerning this clone itself: This sample includes further DNA sequences coding for the same CDR3. The chain carries TRBV5-6 and TRBJ2-3, with D uncertain. CDR3 size: 12 residues. Trimming shortened V by 4 bases and J by 3 bases, and 6 bases separated the two germline ends. CDR1 SGHDT and CDR2 YYEEEE come from the germline V gene. CDR3: CASSLRTDTQYF. Here the CDR3 DNA reads TGTGCCAGCAGCCTCAGGACAGATACGCAGTATTTT.

The chain combines TRBV6-5 with TRBJ2-1; possible D gene TRBD2, 7 bases. Trimming removed 2 bases at V and 9 bases at J, with 17 bases between. Germline V gene sequence: CDR1 MNHEY, CDR2 SVGAGI. The CDR3 consists of 15 residues. The CDR3 DNA is TGTGCCAGCAGTTACGGAGGGTCAGGGGAGGGTGAGCAGTTCTTC. Protein: CASSYGGSGEGEQFF.